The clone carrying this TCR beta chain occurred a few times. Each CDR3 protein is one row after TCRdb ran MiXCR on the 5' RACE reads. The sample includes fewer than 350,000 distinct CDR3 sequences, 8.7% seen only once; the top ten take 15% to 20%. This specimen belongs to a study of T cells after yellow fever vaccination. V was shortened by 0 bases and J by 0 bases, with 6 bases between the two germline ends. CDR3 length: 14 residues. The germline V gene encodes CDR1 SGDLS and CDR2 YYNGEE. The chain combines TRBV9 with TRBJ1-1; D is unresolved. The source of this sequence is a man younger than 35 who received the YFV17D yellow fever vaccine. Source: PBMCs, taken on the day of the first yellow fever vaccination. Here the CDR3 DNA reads TGTGCCAGCAGCGTAGGTGCGGTGAACACTGAAGCTTTCTTT. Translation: CASSVGAVNTEAFF.